Described below is a single T cell receptor (beta chain) sequence and its context. The clone's antigen remains unknown. No qualities accompany the bases; no much larger clone lies one base away. The study tested focal radiation therapy combined with CTLA-4 blockade (ipilimumab) in patients with chemo-refractory metastatic non-small-cell lung cancer. The data belong to a study of radiotherapy plus CTLA-4 blockade in lung cancer (dated by TCRdb to 2016 to 2019). For context, the study as a whole: Objective responses were observed in roughly a sixth of enrolled patients, and disease control was achieved in around 28%. Here is what the overall study found, with its caveats: After treatment with radiotherapy and ipilimumab, TCR clones that originated in tumors expanded in peripheral blood. The strongest predictors of response, as reported, were early dynamic changes in blood T cell clones along with a rise in serum interferon-beta after radiation.

Libraries were made using the immunoSEQ multiplex PCR assay. The table comes from immuneACCESS by way of TCRdb, which keeps in-frame sequences with V and J called. Part of the clones is missing from these tables; in studies checked, under half for an unresolved V gene and the rest for unknown reasons. Here the sample has about 39,000 clones; approximately 79% occur a single time. Of the sample, more than 20% is held by the ten largest clones. Looking up the germline V gene yields CDR1 SGHTA and CDR2 FQGNSA. From V the trimming removes 5 bases and from J it removes 8 bases, while the gene matches leave 9 bases of the junction unaccounted for. Its CDR3 holds 15 amino acids, cysteine through phenylalanine. Solely the CDR3 DNA is kept, with 45 bases framed from the first base.

The chain is encoded by TRBV7-2 joined to TRBJ2-1, with 10 bases aligning to TRBD2. The TCR sequence derives from a human donor with non-small cell lung cancer that progressed on radiotherapy plus ipilimumab. Sequencing used peripheral blood, obtained from a patient treated with radiotherapy plus ipilimumab. The CDR3 protein is CASSQRGGSGHEQFF. The DNA reads TGTGCCAGCAGCCAGCGGGGGGGCTCGGGGCATGAGCAGTTCTTC.